This T cell receptor (beta chain) came from a study of blood T cells in healthy people across ages. The people who gave samples were healthy Caucasians from Russia, aged roughly 6 to 100. Combining a sample-barcoded 5' primer with a J-beta primer mix, a second PCR ran for roughly 6 to 12 cycles. TCRdb re-derived calls from the 5' RACE reads in MiXCR, one entry per CDR3 protein. The sample includes 850,000 to 1,000,000 distinct CDR3 sequences, around 49% of them seen just once. Points from the study as a whole: With unsorted PBMCs, a conclusive comparison of naive versus antigen-experienced cells was not possible.

With 7 bases removed from V and 1 base from J, the gap between germline ends came to 11 bases. This CDR3 comprises 15 residues. Per the germline V gene, CDR1 is MNHEY and CDR2 is SVGEGT. Of note for this clonotype: As yet, its antigen is unknown.

The source material was blood. The sequence derives from a man aged 25-40 years in good health. This rearrangement joins TRBV6-2 or TRBV6-3 to TRBJ2-6; tentatively, D is TRBD2 (6 bases). The CDR3 is CASTNGGSGANVLTF. In nucleotides, the CDR3 is TGTGCCAGCACCAATGGGGGGTCTGGGGCCAACGTCCTGACTTTC.